One sample yielded the 15 T cell receptor beta chains listed below, sequenced in a study of molecular identifiers for immune sequencing clone quantification. TCRdb reanalysed the PCR reads using MiXCR and keeps one entry per CDR3 protein. Seen here are 37,000 or so distinct CDR3 sequences, around 18% observed once, and the top ten hold less than 9%. The sequencing input was naive CD8+ T cells from blood, with Jurkat cell RNA spiked in. The subset was: FACS-sorted CD8+CD4-CCR7+CD45RA+ naive T cells. These receptors all stem from a human donor in good health. Some libraries in this study had Jurkat cell RNA spiked in.

The chain employs TRBV28 and TRBJ2-2; D call uncertain. V dropped 6 bases and J dropped 1 base, with 9 bases sitting between them. The germline V gene encodes CDR1 MDHEN and CDR2 SYDVKM. This CDR3 has 14 residues. CDR3 DNA: TGTGCCAGCAGCTCAGACCAGAACACCGGGGAGCTGTTTTTT. Protein: CASSSDQNTGELFF.

This clonotype was recorded once. A clone one base away is much larger, so this may be a read error. This chain links TRBV19 with TRBJ1-5, with D uncertain. Germline lookup yields CDR1 LNHDA and CDR2 SQIVND (reference sequence). This CDR3 spans 15 amino acids. Trimming left V 3 bases short and J 2 bases short, with 11 bases between. The CDR3 region is CASSMWGTGNQPQHF. The DNA of the CDR3 is TGTGCCAGTAGTATGTGGGGTACAGGCAATCAGCCCCAGCATTTT.

A remark on this clonotype: A clone one base away is much larger, so this may be a read error. This sequence joins TRBV7-6 and TRBJ1-1; D is perhaps TRBD1 (5 bases). The CDR3 is 14 amino acids. Germline V gene sequence: CDR1 SGHVS, CDR2 FNYEAQ. CDR3 in amino acids: CANSLNGQNTEAFF. The CDR3 DNA reads as TGTGCCAACAGCTTAAATGGACAGAACACTGAAGCTTTCTTT.

This clonotype occurred a few times. The chain combines TRBV5-5 with TRBJ2-7; D is undetermined. Germline assignment: CDR1 SGHKS and CDR2 YYEKEE (reference sequence). V was cut by 0 bases and J by 2 bases, with 9 bases left in between. The CDR3 spans 14 residues. CDR3 in amino acids: CASSLGAVTYEQYF. CDR3 DNA: TGTGCCAGCAGCTTGGGTGCGGTGACCTACGAGCAGTACTTC.

This clonotype has a count of ten or more. The chain combines TRBV20-1 with TRBJ2-7; 10 bases agree with TRBD2. Germline lookup yields CDR1 DFQATT and CDR2 SNEGSKA (reference sequence). The V segment lost 1 base and the J segment 7 bases; nucleotides outside the gene matches: 16. This CDR3 is built from 17 residues. CDR3 nucleotide sequence: TGCAGTGCTAGAGGGGCAGCGGGAGGGCCCTGGGTGGGGGAGCAGTACTTC. Encoded protein: CSARGAAGGPWVGEQYF.

Comments on this clonotype: A much larger clone is a single base away; this may be a read error. The V and J genes are TRBV13 and TRBJ1-6, with a weak D call TRBD1 (5 bases). This CDR3 comprises 15 residues. From germline, CDR1 is PRHDT and CDR2 FYEKMQ (reference sequence). DNA for the CDR3: TGTGCCAGCAGCTTAGAGGGGTCCGGTAATCCACCCCTCCACTTT. It encodes CASSLEGSGNPPLHF.

This clonotype was detected a few times. A much larger clone sits a single nucleotide away, making a read error possible. V and J are TRBV7-9 and TRBJ2-6; D remains ambiguous. Germline CDR1 SEHNR, CDR2 FQNEAQ (reference sequence). The CDR3 spans 19 residues. CDR3 loop: CASSLGSQIYKSVANVLTF. The CDR3 DNA is TGTGCCAGCAGCTTAGGGTCGCAGATTTACAAATCTGTGGCCAACGTCCTGACTTTC.

This clonotype was recorded many times. DNA for the CDR3: TGTGCCAGCAGCACTGGGGGCTCTGGAAACACCATATATTTT. Translating it yields CASSTGGSGNTIYF. V usage is TRBV13 and J usage is TRBJ1-3, with a weak D call TRBD1 (5 bases). Germline values: CDR1 PRHDT, CDR2 FYEKMQ (reference sequence). The V gene lost 5 bases and the J gene lost 0 bases, with 8 bases spanning the gap. CDR3 size: 14 residues.

To note about this clonotype: A much more abundant neighbour one base away suggests this may be a read error. The V gene is TRBV7-2, the J gene TRBJ2-1; TRBD1 matches at 8 bases. CDR3 length equals 15 residues. Germline loops: CDR1 SGHTA, CDR2 FQGNSA. DNA of the CDR3: TGTGCCGGCAGCCCAAGGGACAGGTCCTACAATGAGCAGTTCTTC. It translates to CAGSPRDRSYNEQFF.

The chain recombines TRBV7-9 with TRBJ2-7, with TRBD1 as a possible D gene (6 bases). V lost 5 bases, J lost 0 bases, and 14 bases lay in between. Germline V gene lookup returns CDR1 SEHNR and CDR2 FQNEAQ (reference sequence). This CDR3 comprises 15 residues. The CDR3 region is CASSPRQDSSYEQYF. CDR3 nucleotides: TGTGCCAGCAGCCCGCGACAGGATAGCTCCTACGAGCAGTACTTC.

About this clonotype: With a much larger clone just one base away, this may be a read error. This chain links TRBV4-1 with TRBJ1-1; D possibly corresponds to TRBD1 (5 bases). Germline-derived CDR1 and CDR2 are MGHRA and YSYEKL. This CDR3 spans 15 amino acids. The CDR3 protein is CVSSQEGRAEVKAFF. The DNA of the CDR3 is TGCGTCAGCAGCCAAGAGGGGAGAGCAGAGGTAAAAGCTTTCTTT.

In this sample, this clonotype turned up many times. CDR3 nucleotide sequence: TGTGCCAGCAGCTTGGGGAGTCCAGATACGCAGTATTTT. It codes for CASSLGSPDTQYF. V and J are TRBV11-2 and TRBJ2-3, with D maybe TRBD2 (5 bases). The CDR3 totals 13 residues. CDR1 is SGHAT, CDR2 FQNNGV, per germline. V lost 3 bases, J lost 4 bases, and 8 bases lay in between.

Worth noting for this clonotype: A much larger clonotype is one base distant, so this may be a read error. The J gene is TRBJ1-1, the V gene TRBV4-1; the D is unclear. V was trimmed by 7 bases and J by 3 bases, leaving 15 bases between them. Germline CDR1 and CDR2: MGHRA and YSYEKL. The CDR3 is 14 amino acids. CDR3 protein: CASTPTSVDTEAFF. In nucleotides, the CDR3 is TGCGCCAGCACCCCCACGTCGGTTGACACTGAAGCTTTCTTT.

This clonotype was found a few times. This rearrangement joins TRBV6-5 to TRBJ1-4, with D possibly being TRBD1 (5 bases). This CDR3 has 15 residues. From germline, CDR1 is MNHEY and CDR2 SVGAGI. V gave up 4 bases and J gave up 7 bases, with 16 bases separating them. Written as DNA, the CDR3 is TGTGCCAGCAGTTGGGGCAGGGTGACGGGTGAAAAACTGTTTTTT. Translated: CASSWGRVTGEKLFF.

Turning to this clonotype: Being one base from a much bigger clone, this may be a read error. The genes are TRBV4-1 and TRBJ2-7; 9 bases are a match to TRBD2. Looked up from germline, CDR1 is MGHRA and CDR2 is YSYEKL. The CDR3 is made up of 15 amino acids. The trim removed 4 bases at V and 3 bases at J, leaving 7 bases unmatched. The CDR3 loop reads CASSLAQTSGYEQYF. DNA of the CDR3: TGCGCCAGCAGCCTAGCACAGACTAGCGGCTACGAGCAGTACTTC.